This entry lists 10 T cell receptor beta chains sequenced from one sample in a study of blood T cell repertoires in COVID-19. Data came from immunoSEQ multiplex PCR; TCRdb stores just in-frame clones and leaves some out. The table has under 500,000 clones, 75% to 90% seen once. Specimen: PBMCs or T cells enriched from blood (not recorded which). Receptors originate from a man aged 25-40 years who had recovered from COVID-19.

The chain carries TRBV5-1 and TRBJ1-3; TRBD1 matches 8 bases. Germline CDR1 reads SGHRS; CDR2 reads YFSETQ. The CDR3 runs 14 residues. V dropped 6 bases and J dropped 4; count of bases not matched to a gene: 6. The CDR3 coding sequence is TGCGCCAGCACCACGAGGACAGGGGGAAACACCATATATTTT. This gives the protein CASTTRTGGNTIYF. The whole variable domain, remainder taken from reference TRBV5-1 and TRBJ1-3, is KAGVTQTPRYLIKTRGQQVTLSCSPISGHRSVSWYQQTPGQGLQFLFEYFSETQRNKGNFPGRFSGRQFSNSRSEMNVSTLELGDSALYLCASTTRTGGNTIYFGEGSWLTVV.

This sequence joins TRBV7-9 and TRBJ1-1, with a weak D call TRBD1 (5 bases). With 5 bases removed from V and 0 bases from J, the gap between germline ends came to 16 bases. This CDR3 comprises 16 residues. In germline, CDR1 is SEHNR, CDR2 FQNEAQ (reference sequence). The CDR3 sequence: CASSPRGGIMNTEAFF. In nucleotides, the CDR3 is TGTGCCAGCAGCCCGAGGGGCGGGATCATGAACACTGAAGCTTTCTTT.

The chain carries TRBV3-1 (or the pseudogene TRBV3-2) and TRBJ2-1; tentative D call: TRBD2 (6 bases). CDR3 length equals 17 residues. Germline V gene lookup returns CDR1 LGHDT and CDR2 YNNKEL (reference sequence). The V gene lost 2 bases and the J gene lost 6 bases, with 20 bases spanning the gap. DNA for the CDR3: TGTGCCAGCAGCCAAAAGGGAGGCCTCCCATTTGGCAATGAGCAGTTCTTC. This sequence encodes CASSQKGGLPFGNEQFF.

DNA for the CDR3: TGTGCCAGCAGCCCACCAGAGGAAAACATTCAGTACTTC. Translating gives CASSPPEENIQYF. This chain links TRBV5-6 with TRBJ2-4; D not certain. With 4 bases removed from V and 5 bases from J, the gap between germline ends came to 10 bases. The CDR3 runs 13 residues. Germline values: CDR1 SGHDT, CDR2 YYEEEE.

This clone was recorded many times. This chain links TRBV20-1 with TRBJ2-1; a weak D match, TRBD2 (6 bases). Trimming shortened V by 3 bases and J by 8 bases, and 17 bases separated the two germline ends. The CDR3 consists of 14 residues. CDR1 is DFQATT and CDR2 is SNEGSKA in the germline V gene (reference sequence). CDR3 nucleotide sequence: TGCAGTGCTAGTGACATAGCGGTTCGTCATGAGCAGTTCTTC. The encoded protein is CSASDIAVRHEQFF.

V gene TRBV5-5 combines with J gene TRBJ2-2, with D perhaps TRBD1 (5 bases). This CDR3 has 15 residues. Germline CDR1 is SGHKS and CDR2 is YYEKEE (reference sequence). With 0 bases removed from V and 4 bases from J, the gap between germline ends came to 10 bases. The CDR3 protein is CASSLEQDITGELFF. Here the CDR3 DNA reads TGTGCCAGCAGCTTGGAACAGGATATCACCGGGGAGCTGTTTTTT.

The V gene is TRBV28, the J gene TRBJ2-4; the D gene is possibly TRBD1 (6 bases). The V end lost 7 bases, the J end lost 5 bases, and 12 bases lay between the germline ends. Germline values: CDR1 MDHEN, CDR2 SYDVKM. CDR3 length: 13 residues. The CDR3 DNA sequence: TGTGCCAGCACACTCCCAGGGGAAAACATTCAGTACTTC. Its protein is CASTLPGENIQYF.

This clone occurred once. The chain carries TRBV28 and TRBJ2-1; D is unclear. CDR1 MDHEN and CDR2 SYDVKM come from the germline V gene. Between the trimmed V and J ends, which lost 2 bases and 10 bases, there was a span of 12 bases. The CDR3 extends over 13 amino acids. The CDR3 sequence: CASSLLSLGEQFF. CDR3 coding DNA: TGTGCCAGCAGTTTACTTAGTCTCGGGGAGCAGTTCTTC.

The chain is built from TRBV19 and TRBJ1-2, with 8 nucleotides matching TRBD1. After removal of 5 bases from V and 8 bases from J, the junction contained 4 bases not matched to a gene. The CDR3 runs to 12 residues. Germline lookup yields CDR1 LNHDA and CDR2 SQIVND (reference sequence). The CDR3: CASSFRDRGYTF. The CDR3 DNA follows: TGTGCCAGTAGTTTCCGGGACAGGGGCTACACCTTC.

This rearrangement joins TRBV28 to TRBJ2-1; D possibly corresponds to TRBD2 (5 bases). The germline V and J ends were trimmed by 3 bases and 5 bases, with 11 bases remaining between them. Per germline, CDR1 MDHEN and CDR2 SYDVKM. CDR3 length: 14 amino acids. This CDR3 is CASSLLAWDNEQFF. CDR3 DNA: TGTGCCAGCAGTTTGCTAGCTTGGGACAATGAGCAGTTCTTC.